This is a list of T cell receptor beta chains from one sample in a study of OX40 agonist ivuxolimab in advanced cancers. Sequenced by immunoSEQ multiplex PCR; TCRdb stores in-frame clones only, minus some. The sample has tens of thousands of clones, roughly 89% seen once. The specimen comprised CD4+ or CD8+ T cells sorted from blood, sampled in a trial of the OX40 agonist ivuxolimab. These receptors were obtained from an adult with an advanced solid tumor such as melanoma, head and neck, liver or kidney cancer. CDR3s include the opening cysteine and the closing phenylalanine or tryptophan. The D gene is left open where the match is weak. Rows may omit the clone size; those that give it use once, few, many or a size class.

d_gene: .
v_gene: TRBV4-1
abundance: .
j_gene: TRBJ2-3
CDR3aa: CASSQEEGLLTDTQYF
CDR3nt: TGCGCCAGCAGCCAAGAAGAGGGGCTCCTCACAGATACGCAGTATTTT

d_gene: .
v_gene: TRBV11-2
abundance: once
j_gene: TRBJ2-5
CDR3aa: CASSSMEETQYF
CDR3nt: TGTGCCAGCAGCTCTATGGAAGAGACCCAGTACTTC

d_gene: .
v_gene: TRBV2
abundance: .
j_gene: TRBJ2-7
CDR3aa: CATKPQYEQYF
CDR3nt: TGTGCCACGAAGCCCCAGTACGAGCAGTACTTC

d_gene: .
v_gene: TRBV19
abundance: .
j_gene: TRBJ2-3
CDR3aa: CASSIDHGGEVADTQYF
CDR3nt: TGTGCCAGTAGTATAGATCACGGGGGCGAGGTGGCAGATACGCAGTATTTT

d_gene: .
v_gene: TRBV15
abundance: once
j_gene: TRBJ2-5
CDR3aa: CATSRGTAQETQYF
CDR3nt: TGTGCCACCAGCAGGGGGACGGCCCAAGAGACCCAGTACTTC

d_gene: .
v_gene: TRBV5-1
abundance: .
j_gene: TRBJ2-2
CDR3aa: CASSPDRGLNTGELFF
CDR3nt: TGCGCCAGCAGCCCTGACCGGGGGTTAAACACCGGGGAGCTGTTTTTT

d_gene: .
v_gene: TRBV4-1
abundance: few
j_gene: TRBJ2-7
CDR3aa: CASSLNVGSAYEQYF
CDR3nt: TGCGCCAGCAGCCTAAACGTTGGGTCCGCCTACGAGCAGTACTTC

d_gene: TRBD2
v_gene: TRBV11-2
abundance: .
j_gene: TRBJ2-1
CDR3aa: CASSLGGSSYNEQFF
CDR3nt: TGTGCCAGCAGCTTGGGCGGGAGCTCCTACAATGAGCAGTTCTTC

d_gene: .
v_gene: TRBV20-1
abundance: .
j_gene: TRBJ2-1
CDR3aa: CSAGGRGQFF
CDR3nt: TGCAGTGCTGGCGGACGAGGGCAGTTCTTC

d_gene: .
v_gene: TRBV25-1
abundance: .
j_gene: TRBJ2-7
CDR3aa: CASSAGTDFYEQYF
CDR3nt: TGTGCCAGCAGTGCCGGGACGGATTTCTACGAGCAGTACTTC

d_gene: .
v_gene: TRBV29-1
abundance: .
j_gene: TRBJ1-3
CDR3aa: CSGGTPGNTIYF
CDR3nt: TGCAGCGGAGGGACACCTGGAAACACCATATATTTT

d_gene: TRBD1
v_gene: TRBV2
abundance: once
j_gene: TRBJ1-2
CDR3aa: CASSTTGGADGYTF
CDR3nt: TGTGCCAGCAGTACGACAGGGGGCGCGGATGGCTACACCTTC

d_gene: TRBD1
v_gene: TRBV9
abundance: .
j_gene: TRBJ2-2
CDR3aa: CASSVEGAENTGELFF
CDR3nt: TGTGCCAGCAGCGTCGAGGGGGCTGAGAACACCGGGGAGCTGTTTTTT

d_gene: TRBD2
v_gene: TRBV5-1
abundance: .
j_gene: TRBJ2-5
CDR3aa: CASSLVLGLAGGQETQYF
CDR3nt: TGCGCCAGCAGCTTGGTCCTCGGACTAGCGGGAGGGCAAGAGACCCAGTACTTC

d_gene: TRBD1
v_gene: TRBV28
abundance: .
j_gene: TRBJ1-1
CDR3aa: CASSSAGTGYAEAFF
CDR3nt: TGTGCCAGCAGCTCCGCCGGGACAGGGTATGCTGAAGCTTTCTTT

d_gene: TRBD1
v_gene: TRBV7-9
abundance: .
j_gene: TRBJ2-2
CDR3aa: CASSFGTVNTGELFF
CDR3nt: TGTGCCAGCAGCTTCGGGACAGTGAACACCGGGGAGCTGTTTTTT

d_gene: .
v_gene: TRBV29-1
abundance: .
j_gene: TRBJ1-1
CDR3aa: CSPTRNTEAFF
CDR3nt: TGCAGCCCCACACGCAACACTGAAGCTTTCTTT

d_gene: .
v_gene: TRBV9
abundance: .
j_gene: TRBJ1-3
CDR3aa: CASSVASSGNTIYF
CDR3nt: TGTGCCAGCAGCGTAGCGAGCTCTGGAAACACCATATATTTT

d_gene: TRBD2
v_gene: TRBV4-2
abundance: .
j_gene: TRBJ2-2
CDR3aa: CASSQVTSGVPGELFF
CDR3nt: TGTGCCAGCAGCCAAGTCACTAGCGGGGTCCCCGGGGAGCTGTTTTTT

d_gene: .
v_gene: TRBV2
abundance: once
j_gene: TRBJ1-4
CDR3aa: CASARGVALGFEKLFF
CDR3nt: TGTGCCAGCGCGCGAGGAGTGGCCCTCGGTTTTGAAAAACTGTTTTTT

d_gene: .
v_gene: TRBV6-5
abundance: .
j_gene: TRBJ1-1
CDR3aa: CASSELRGAEAFF
CDR3nt: TGTGCCAGCAGTGAACTCCGGGGGGCTGAAGCTTTCTTT

d_gene: .
v_gene: TRBV16
abundance: .
j_gene: TRBJ1-5
CDR3aa: CASSQSGQSNQPQHF
CDR3nt: TGTGCCAGCAGCCAATCCGGACAGAGCAATCAGCCCCAGCATTTT

d_gene: TRBD1
v_gene: TRBV19
abundance: .
j_gene: TRBJ2-2
CDR3aa: CASSPVDRVGELFF
CDR3nt: TGTGCCAGTAGTCCGGTGGACAGGGTAGGGGAGCTGTTTTTT

d_gene: .
v_gene: TRBV28
abundance: .
j_gene: TRBJ1-5
CDR3aa: CASSPTRMDQPQHF
CDR3nt: TGTGCCAGCAGTCCCACAAGGATGGACCAGCCCCAGCATTTT

d_gene: .
v_gene: TRBV7-3
abundance: .
j_gene: TRBJ2-5
CDR3aa: CASSLGNQETQYF
CDR3nt: TGTGCCAGCAGCTTGGGGAACCAAGAGACCCAGTACTTC

d_gene: .
v_gene: TRBV7-8
abundance: .
j_gene: TRBJ1-1
CDR3aa: CASSLSHDLEAFF
CDR3nt: TGTGCCAGCAGCTTAAGTCACGACCTTGAAGCTTTCTTT

d_gene: .
v_gene: TRBV29-1
abundance: .
j_gene: TRBJ2-7
CDR3aa: CSVEPTSGEQYF
CDR3nt: TGCAGCGTTGAGCCCACCTCGGGTGAGCAGTACTTC

d_gene: .
v_gene: TRBV28
abundance: .
j_gene: TRBJ1-2
CDR3aa: CASSFQSGGSGYTF
CDR3nt: TGTGCCAGCAGTTTTCAGTCGGGGGGATCAGGCTACACCTTC

d_gene: .
v_gene: TRBV7-2
abundance: .
j_gene: TRBJ1-1
CDR3aa: CASSLQRLGTEAFF
CDR3nt: TGTGCCAGCAGCTTACAACGGTTGGGGACTGAAGCTTTCTTT

d_gene: .
v_gene: TRBV7-8
abundance: .
j_gene: TRBJ1-1
CDR3aa: CASSLGRTNTEAFF
CDR3nt: TGTGCCAGCAGCTTGGGACGGACGAACACTGAAGCTTTCTTT

d_gene: .
v_gene: TRBV28
abundance: .
j_gene: TRBJ2-7
CDR3aa: CASSLSGTPYEQYF
CDR3nt: TGTGCCAGCAGTTTATCAGGGACACCTTACGAGCAGTACTTC

d_gene: .
v_gene: TRBV6-5
abundance: .
j_gene: TRBJ2-7
CDR3aa: CASSYSAGYEQYF
CDR3nt: TGTGCCAGCAGTTATTCGGCGGGCTACGAGCAGTACTTC

d_gene: TRBD2
v_gene: TRBV11-2
abundance: .
j_gene: TRBJ2-7
CDR3aa: CASSSGAGGPYEQYF
CDR3nt: TGTGCCAGCAGCAGTGGGGCGGGAGGGCCCTACGAGCAGTACTTC

d_gene: .
v_gene: TRBV18
abundance: .
j_gene: TRBJ1-1
CDR3aa: CASSPIENTEAFF
CDR3nt: TGTGCCAGCTCACCAATCGAGAACACTGAAGCTTTCTTT

d_gene: TRBD1
v_gene: TRBV6-5
abundance: .
j_gene: TRBJ1-2
CDR3aa: CASRSQGTDGGYTF
CDR3nt: TGTGCCAGCAGAAGCCAAGGGACAGACGGGGGCTACACCTTC

d_gene: TRBD2
v_gene: TRBV7-8
abundance: .
j_gene: TRBJ2-7
CDR3aa: CASSLAIAAGVFYEQYF
CDR3nt: TGTGCCAGCAGCTTAGCGATTGCAGCGGGAGTCTTCTACGAGCAGTACTTC

d_gene: .
v_gene: TRBV30
abundance: .
j_gene: TRBJ1-1
CDR3aa: CAWSFQGGTEAFF
CDR3nt: TGTGCCTGGAGTTTCCAGGGAGGAACTGAAGCTTTCTTT

d_gene: .
v_gene: TRBV5-1
abundance: few
j_gene: TRBJ2-1
CDR3aa: CASSLAWQGEQFF
CDR3nt: TGCGCCAGCAGCTTGGCGTGGCAAGGTGAGCAGTTCTTC

d_gene: .
v_gene: TRBV6-5
abundance: .
j_gene: TRBJ2-5
CDR3aa: CASRDETETQYF
CDR3nt: TGTGCCAGCAGAGATGAGACGGAGACCCAGTACTTC

d_gene: .
v_gene: TRBV30
abundance: once
j_gene: TRBJ1-5
CDR3aa: CAWSKLGFGQPQHF
CDR3nt: TGTGCCTGGAGTAAACTGGGTTTCGGCCAGCCCCAGCATTTT